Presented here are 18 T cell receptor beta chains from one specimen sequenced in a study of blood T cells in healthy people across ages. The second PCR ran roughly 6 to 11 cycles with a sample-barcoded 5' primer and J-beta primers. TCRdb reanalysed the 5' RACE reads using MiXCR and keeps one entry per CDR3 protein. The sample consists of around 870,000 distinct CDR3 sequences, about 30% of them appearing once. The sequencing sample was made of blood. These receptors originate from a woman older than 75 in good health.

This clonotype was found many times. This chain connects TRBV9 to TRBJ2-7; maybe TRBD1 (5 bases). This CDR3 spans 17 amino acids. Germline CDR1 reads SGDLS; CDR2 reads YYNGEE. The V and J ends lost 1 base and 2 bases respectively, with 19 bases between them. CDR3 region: CASSVTLGATCTYEQYF. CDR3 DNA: TGTGCCAGCAGCGTAACATTAGGGGCGACGTGTACCTACGAGCAGTACTTC. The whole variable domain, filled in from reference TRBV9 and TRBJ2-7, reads DSGVTQTPKHLITATGQRVTLRCSPRSGDLSVYWYQQSLDQGLQFLIQYYNGEERAKGNILERFSAQQFPDLHSELNLSSLELGDSALYFCASSVTLGATCTYEQYFGPGTRLTVT.

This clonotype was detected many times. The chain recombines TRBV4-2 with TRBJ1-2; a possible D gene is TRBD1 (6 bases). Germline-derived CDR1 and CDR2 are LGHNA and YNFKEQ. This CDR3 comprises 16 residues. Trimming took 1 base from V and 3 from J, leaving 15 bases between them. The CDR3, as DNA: TGTGCCAGCAGCCAAGCTAGGGGGAGTAGGCACTATGGCTACACCTTC. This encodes CASSQARGSRHYGYTF.

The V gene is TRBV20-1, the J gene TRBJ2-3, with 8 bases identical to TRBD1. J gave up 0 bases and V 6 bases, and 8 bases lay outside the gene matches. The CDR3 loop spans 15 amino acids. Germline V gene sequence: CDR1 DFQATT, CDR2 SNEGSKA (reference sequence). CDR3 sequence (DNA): TGCAGTGCCCTCCCAGACAGGGGTAGCACAGATACGCAGTATTTT. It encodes CSALPDRGSTDTQYF.

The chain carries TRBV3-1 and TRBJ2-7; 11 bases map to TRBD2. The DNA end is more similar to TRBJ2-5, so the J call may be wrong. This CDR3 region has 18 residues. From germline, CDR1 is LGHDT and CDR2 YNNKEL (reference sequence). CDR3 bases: TGTGCCAGCAGCCAAGATAAACTAGCGGGGGTTGGGCGGGAGACCCAGTACTTC. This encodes CASSQDKLAGVGRETQYF.

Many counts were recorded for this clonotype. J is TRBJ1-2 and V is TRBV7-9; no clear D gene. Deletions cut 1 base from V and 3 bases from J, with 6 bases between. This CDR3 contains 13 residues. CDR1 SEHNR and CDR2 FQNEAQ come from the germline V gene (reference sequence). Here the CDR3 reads CASSLVEHYGYTF. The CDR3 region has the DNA TGTGCCAGCAGCTTAGTCGAGCACTATGGCTACACCTTC.

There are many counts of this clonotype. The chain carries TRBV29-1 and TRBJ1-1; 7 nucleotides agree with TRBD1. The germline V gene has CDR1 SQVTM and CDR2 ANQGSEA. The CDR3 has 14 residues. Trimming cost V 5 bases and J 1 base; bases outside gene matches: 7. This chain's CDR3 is CSVPTGKANTEAFF. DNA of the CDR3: TGCAGCGTTCCGACAGGGAAGGCGAACACTGAAGCTTTCTTT.

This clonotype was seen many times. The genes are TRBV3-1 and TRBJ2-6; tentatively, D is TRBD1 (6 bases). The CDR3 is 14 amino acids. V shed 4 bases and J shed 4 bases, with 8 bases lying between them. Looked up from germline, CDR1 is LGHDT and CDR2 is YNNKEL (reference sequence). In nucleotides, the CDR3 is TGTGCCAGCAGCCCCAGGGGCGGGGCCAACGTCCTGACTTTC. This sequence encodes CASSPRGGANVLTF.

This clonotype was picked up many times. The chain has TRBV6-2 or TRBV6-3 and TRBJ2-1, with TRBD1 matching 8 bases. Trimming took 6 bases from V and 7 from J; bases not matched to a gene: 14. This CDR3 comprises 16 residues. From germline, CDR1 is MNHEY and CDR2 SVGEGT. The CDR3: CASRIGGGRGRNEQFF. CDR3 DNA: TGTGCCAGCAGAATAGGGGGTGGCAGGGGGCGAAATGAGCAGTTCTTC.

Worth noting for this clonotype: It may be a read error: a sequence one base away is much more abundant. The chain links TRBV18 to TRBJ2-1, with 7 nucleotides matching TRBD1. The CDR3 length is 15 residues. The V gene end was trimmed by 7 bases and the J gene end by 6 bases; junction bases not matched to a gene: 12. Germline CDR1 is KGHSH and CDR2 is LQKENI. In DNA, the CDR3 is TGTGCCAGCTTACCGGTCCGACAGGGTTCCAATGAGCAGTTCTTC. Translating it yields CASLPVRQGSNEQFF.

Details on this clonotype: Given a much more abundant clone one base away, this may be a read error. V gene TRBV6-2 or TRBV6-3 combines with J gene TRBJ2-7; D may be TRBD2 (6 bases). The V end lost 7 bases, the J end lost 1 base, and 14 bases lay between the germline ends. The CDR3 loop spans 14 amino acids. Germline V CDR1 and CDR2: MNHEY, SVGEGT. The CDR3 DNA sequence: TGTGCCAGCATGGTAGCGGCCGTTTCCTACGAGCAGTACGTC. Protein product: CASMVAAVSYEQYV.

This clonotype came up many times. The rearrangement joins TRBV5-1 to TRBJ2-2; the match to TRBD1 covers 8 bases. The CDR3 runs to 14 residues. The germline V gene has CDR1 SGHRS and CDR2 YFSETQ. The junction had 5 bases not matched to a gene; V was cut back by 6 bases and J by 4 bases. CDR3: CASKGQASTGELFF. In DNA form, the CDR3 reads TGCGCCAGCAAGGGACAGGCTTCCACCGGGGAGCTGTTTTTT.

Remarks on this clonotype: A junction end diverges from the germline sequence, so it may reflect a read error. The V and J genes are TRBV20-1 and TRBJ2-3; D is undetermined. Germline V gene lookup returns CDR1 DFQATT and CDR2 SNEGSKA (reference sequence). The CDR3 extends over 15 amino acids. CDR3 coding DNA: TGCAGTGCCCGCTTACCGGGTCGAGGCACAGATGCGCAGTATTTT. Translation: CSARLPGRGTDAQYF.

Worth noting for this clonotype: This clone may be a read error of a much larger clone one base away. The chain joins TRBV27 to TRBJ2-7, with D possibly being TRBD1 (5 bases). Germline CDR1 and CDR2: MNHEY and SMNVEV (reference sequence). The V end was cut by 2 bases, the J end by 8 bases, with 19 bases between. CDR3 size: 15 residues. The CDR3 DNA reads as TGTGCCAGCAGTTTACGGGTAGGGGCTGAGTACAAGCAGTACTTC. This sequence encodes CASSLRVGAEYKQYF.

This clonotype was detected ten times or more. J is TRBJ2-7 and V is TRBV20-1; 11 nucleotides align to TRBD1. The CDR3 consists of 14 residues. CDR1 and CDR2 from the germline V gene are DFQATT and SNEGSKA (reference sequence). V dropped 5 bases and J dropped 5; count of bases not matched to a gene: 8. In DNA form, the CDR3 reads TGCAGTGCTGGAACCGGGACAGGGGGTCACGAGCAGTACTTC. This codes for CSAGTGTGGHEQYF.

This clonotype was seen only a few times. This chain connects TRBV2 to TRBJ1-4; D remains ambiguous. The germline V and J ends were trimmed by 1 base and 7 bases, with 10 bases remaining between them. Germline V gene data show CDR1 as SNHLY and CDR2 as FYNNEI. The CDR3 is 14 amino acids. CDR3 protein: CASSEVARGEKLFF. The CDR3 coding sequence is TGTGCCAGCAGTGAAGTGGCCCGGGGTGAAAAACTGTTTTTT.

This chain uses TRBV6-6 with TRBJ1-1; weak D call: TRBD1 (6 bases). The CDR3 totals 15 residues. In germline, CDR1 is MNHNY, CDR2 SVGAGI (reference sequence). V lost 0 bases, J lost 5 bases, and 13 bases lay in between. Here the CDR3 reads CASSYSRGGETEAFF. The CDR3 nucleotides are TGTGCCAGCAGTTACTCGAGAGGGGGAGAGACTGAAGCTTTCTTT.

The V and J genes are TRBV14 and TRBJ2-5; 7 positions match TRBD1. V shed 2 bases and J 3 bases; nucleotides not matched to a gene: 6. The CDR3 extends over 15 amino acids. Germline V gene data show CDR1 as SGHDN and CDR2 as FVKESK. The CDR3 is CASSQSGQPKETQYF. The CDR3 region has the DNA TGTGCCAGCAGCCAATCGGGACAGCCGAAAGAGACCCAGTACTTC.

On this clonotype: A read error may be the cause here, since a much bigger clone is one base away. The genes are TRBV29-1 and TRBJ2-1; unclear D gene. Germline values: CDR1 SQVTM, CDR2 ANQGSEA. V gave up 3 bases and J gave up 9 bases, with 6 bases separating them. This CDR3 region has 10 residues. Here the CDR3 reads CSVDVGEQFF. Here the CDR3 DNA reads TGCAGCGTTGATGTGGGTGAGCAGTTCTTC.